This T cell receptor (beta chain) was sequenced for a study of cytomegalovirus exposure and HLA in healthy donors. CDR1 and CDR2 (germline): MRHNA, SNTAGT. The CDR3 has 16 residues. Trimming removed 0 bases from V and 0 bases from J; junction bases left unmatched: 1. The PCR had 60 Vbeta and 13 Jbeta primers. Sequencing used immunoSEQ multiplex PCR; TCRdb keeps in-frame clones, though not all of them. This repertoire shows approximately 100,000 clones, 9.5% to 13% found once; its top ten account for 5.8%. The clonotype comes from a man aged 35 to 55 in good health and CMV-seropositive. The sample comprised PBMCs. This chain uses TRBV6-4 with TRBJ2-1, with 8 bases that match TRBD1. CDR3 protein: CASSDSDRASYNEQFF. CDR3 bases: TGTGCCAGCAGTGACTCGGACAGGGCCTCCTACAATGAGCAGTTCTTC.